The 7 T cell receptor beta chains reported below all come from one sample, sequenced in a study of human T cells and chemical hapten exposure. Time point denoted: patch test 1, 2 weeks after DPC sensitization. The treatment is: therapeutic diphenylcyclopropenone sensitization with weekly scalp DPC. A single record per CDR3 protein comes from TCRdb applying MiXCR to the RACE reads. Of roughly 120,000 distinct CDR3 sequences listed, around 10% are singletons. The sequenced sample was whole blood, obtained in connection with sensitization to the hapten diphenylcyclopropenone (DPC). The source of these receptors is a woman between 50 and 59 years old with alopecia areata. Some clones in this sample may be carry-over from other donors' samples.

The chain combines TRBV5-1 with TRBJ2-3; maybe TRBD2 (6 bases). Germline V gives CDR1 SGHRS, CDR2 YFSETQ. The CDR3 is 16 residues long. The V end was cut by 3 bases, the J end by 1 base, with 15 bases between. CDR3: CASSSWDSRGTDTQYF. The CDR3 nucleotides are TGCGCCAGCAGCTCGTGGGACTCTCGGGGCACAGATACGCAGTATTTT.

The J gene is TRBJ1-2, the V gene TRBV10-3; D uncertain. The CDR3 has 15 residues. Germline V gene lookup returns CDR1 ENHRY and CDR2 SYGVKD. Trimming cost V 0 bases and J 4 bases, with 12 bases left between them. The chain's CDR3 is CAISESVGIAYGYTF. The CDR3 coding sequence is TGTGCCATCAGTGAGTCCGTGGGGATAGCCTATGGCTACACCTTC.

There are many counts of this clonotype. The chain joins TRBV20-1 to TRBJ1-5; D perhaps matches TRBD1 (5 bases). This CDR3 comprises 12 residues. Trimming shortened V by 4 bases and J by 2 bases, and 6 bases separated the two germline ends. Germline values: CDR1 DFQATT, CDR2 SNEGSKA (reference sequence). CDR3 protein: CSAKTGNQPQHF. The CDR3 DNA sequence: TGCAGTGCTAAGACAGGCAATCAGCCCCAGCATTTT.

The chain joins TRBV2 to TRBJ1-2, with D perhaps matching TRBD1 (5 bases). Germline CDR1 is SNHLY and CDR2 is FYNNEI. V lost 4 bases and J lost 4, with 16 bases in between. The CDR3 totals 15 residues. The CDR3 loop reads CASSVIGGAAYGYTF. The CDR3 DNA follows: TGTGCCAGCAGTGTTATAGGAGGGGCCGCCTATGGCTACACCTTC.

This clonotype came up many times. The V call is TRBV4-3, the J call TRBJ1-2; no definite D call. The CDR3 is made up of 17 amino acids. In germline, CDR1 is LGHNA, CDR2 YSLEER. Trimming cost V 0 bases and J 1 base, with 15 bases left between them. CDR3 coding DNA: TGCGCCAGCAGCCAAGATGTTTGGGCACCCGATAACTATGGCTACACCTTC. Translating gives CASSQDVWAPDNYGYTF.

The chain joins TRBV18 to TRBJ2-2, with D tentatively TRBD1 or TRBD2 (5 bases each). The germline V and J ends were trimmed by 2 bases and 6 bases, with 7 bases remaining between them. From germline, CDR1 is KGHSH and CDR2 LQKENI. The CDR3 is made up of 13 amino acids. The CDR3 nucleotides are TGTGCCAGCTCACCAGGGGACGCCGGGGAGCTGTTTTTT. Its protein is CASSPGDAGELFF.

This clonotype has only a few counts. The V gene is TRBV9, the J gene TRBJ2-7, with D perhaps matching TRBD1 (6 bases). This CDR3 has 14 residues. Germline V CDR1 and CDR2: SGDLS, YYNGEE. V lost 1 base and J lost 2, with 10 bases in between. The CDR3 spells CASSVQGTPYEQYF. In DNA, the CDR3 is TGTGCCAGCAGCGTACAGGGGACCCCCTACGAGCAGTACTTC.